This entry is about one TCR beta chain. Its cognate antigen is unknown. This may be a read error: a much more frequent sequence differs by one nucleotide. This likely comes from a read error, as the CDR3 has no conserved phenylalanine or tryptophan at its end. TCR beta libraries were made by quantitative 5'-RACE with molecular barcodes. MiXCR was run by TCRdb on the 5' RACE reads, yielding one entry per CDR3 protein. The sample shows around 120,000 distinct CDR3 sequences, approximately 9.7% of them seen only once. CDR1 SNHLY and CDR2 FYNNEI come from the germline V gene. This CDR3 contains 15 residues. The trim removed 8 bases at V and 8 bases at J, leaving 14 bases unmatched. This entry comes from a study of CD8 T cells in ankylosing spondylitis. The study, taken as a whole, reports: Disease-linked clones were found to be CD8+ and relatively rare in peripheral blood. The study looked at matched synovial fluid samples from ankylosing spondylitis patients. Disease-linked clones were reported to be significantly enriched there. Fewer than ten highly homologous variants made up a TCR beta motif that seemed to typify ankylosing spondylitis blood.

The origin of this receptor is a male donor with ankylosing spondylitis or in good health (not recorded which). The chain links TRBV2 to TRBJ2-1; 8 nucleotides line up with TRBD2. The sequencing sample was made of blood, either unsorted or a sorted T cell fraction (not recorded which). In nucleotides, the CDR3 is TGTGCCAGCCTAAGGTTCCCGGGACTAGGCCATGAGCAGTTCTTG. As protein: CASLRFPGLGHEQFL.